This section outlines one TCR beta chain sequence together with its context. Its antigen remains unidentified. No quality values exist for individual bases; no much larger clone is one base distant. This sample stems from a study of shared clonotypes between healthy human individuals (dated by TCRdb to the early 2020s). Background on the whole study: A couple of women and a few men aged 18 to 49 years were included in the cohort. Blood TCR repertoires of about 5 healthy adults were deeply sequenced to estimate repertoire size and the extent of clonotype sharing between individuals. Different laboratories and diverse techniques were used to prepare libraries and sequence TCR repertoires, to increase sequencing depth and limit assay-specific biases. Between about 0.9 and 8.9 billion PBMCs per donor were obtained by leukapheresis. For each donor, CD4 naive and CD4 memory were each given three plates, CD8 naive was given two plates, and CD8 memory was given one plate.

Donors were healthy HIV-negative adults with no recently reported acute infections or vaccinations. Every donor was a Caucasian adult residing in Nashville, Tennessee, USA. CD4+ T cells were enriched by magnetic negative selection, after which naive cells were positively selected on CD45RA and the negative fraction was taken as the memory subset. After blood collection by leukapheresis, PBMCs were isolated using Ficoll-Histopaque density gradient centrifugation and then cryopreserved in the vapor phase of liquid nitrogen. Analytical flow cytometry was used to check the purity and quantity of each magnetically sorted T cell population. Each sorted fraction had its genomic DNA isolated and then quantified by UV absorbance on a Nanodrop 2000c. TCR CDR3 regions were amplified from genomic DNA by multiplex PCR using the deep immunoSEQ assay. Extracted genomic DNA from each cell subset was distributed evenly across all wells of several immunoSEQ 96-well plates, and each plate was treated as a replicate. For sorted subsets, each replicate PCR was loaded with roughly 0.2 ug genomic DNA, equivalent to roughly 30,000 T cell genomes. The purified libraries were quantified using a Qubit 3.0 fluorometer, sized with a Bioanalyzer 2100, and then quantified again using the KAPA Library Quantification kit. A separate single-read 150-cycle Illumina NextSeq 550 flow cell was used to sequence each immunoSEQ 96-well plate. Concerning the study's data processing: Because the immunoSEQ output included only junctional sequences and no quality scores, the filtering could not be the same as the filtering used for full-length reads. Sequences were annotated with PyIR, a Python wrapper for IgBLAST v1.9, and V/J genes and CDR3 were assigned using IMGT germline references. Reads were removed for weak V/J assignments (E-value above 1e-6), missing CDR3, stop codons, out-of-frame junctions, or ambiguous translated residues. V3J clonotypes were defined by identical inferred V gene, J gene, and CDR3 amino acid sequence. The percentage overlap between two repertoires was calculated by dividing the number of shared unique clonotypes by the size of the smaller repertoire. Richness of each repertoire was evaluated using RTK rarefaction, the Chao1 estimator, and Recon v2.1 estimates of unobserved clonotypes. OLGA was used to compute generation probabilities for all TCRbeta clonotypes that the gDNA method yielded from several donors. This is the immuneACCESS table as TCRdb keeps it, with only in-frame sequences that have V and J called. A part of the clones is gone; compared with another copy, unresolved V genes explain less than half, and the rest is unexplained. Clone size and the V and J calls come from that table; the DNA yielded D and trimming. This sample gives millions of clones in total; 85% to 95% of them show up just once. The top ten hold 0.13% to 0.15% of the sample.

Beyond this particular receptor, the publication reports: Only blood was sampled, and tissue TCR repertoires likely differ from those in blood. When a handful of donors were compared, the shared fraction of clonotypes was roughly 4.8% for naive CD4, 3.5% to 4% for naive CD8, 2.3% for memory CD4, and about 0.36% for memory CD8. Larger estimated clonotype richness was generally found for naive subsets than for memory subsets. Even with the large sequencing depth, rarefaction of the sorted-subset datasets indicated that sequencing was incomplete. The small number of donors limited the genetic and exposure-history diversity represented. Pairwise subsampling led to the expectation that sequencing depth would affect the degree of clonotype sharing among donors. Higher generation probabilities were observed for clonotypes shared by all four sorted-subset donors than for non-shared clonotypes.

V is trimmed back by 2 bases and J by 0 bases, and the junction contains 6 bases that no gene match accounts for. For CDR1 and CDR2, the germline V gene lists KGHSH and LQKENI. Taken from cysteine to phenylalanine, the CDR3 has 16 residues. The read is trimmed to its CDR3 DNA, 48 bases read in frame from base 1. The TCR was taken from a young man in good health. Material: naive CD4+ T cells sorted from blood. What the cell subset or site label conveys for this sample: CD45RA+ positively selected. Rearrangement joined TRBV18 to TRBJ2-7; 8 middle bases align to TRBD1. DNA sequence: TGTGCCAGCTCACCAGGGTGGACAGGGATCTCCTACGAGCAGTACTTC. It codes for CASSPGWTGISYEQYF.